These 30 T cell receptor beta chains were sequenced from one sample in a study of control samples from healthy donors and cancer patients. The method was immunoSEQ multiplex PCR; TCRdb's version includes in-frame clones alone and lacks a portion of them. The sample has about 40,000 clones, 92% seen once; the top ten hold 3.6%. Sequences were obtained from blood. All receptors derive from a woman between 50 and 59 years old in good health.

The chain combines TRBV5-1 with TRBJ1-4; D gene ambiguous. Trimming left V 1 base short and J 8 bases short, with 9 bases between. The length of the CDR3 is 13 residues. Looked up from germline, CDR1 is SGHRS and CDR2 is YFSETQ. The CDR3 sequence is CASSLSSREKLFF. CDR3 in DNA: TGCGCCAGCAGCTTGTCTTCCCGGGAAAAACTGTTTTTT. Full variable domain (rest looked up from reference TRBV5-1 and TRBJ1-4): KAGVTQTPRYLIKTRGQQVTLSCSPISGHRSVSWYQQTPGQGLQFLFEYFSETQRNKGNFPGRFSGRQFSNSRSEMNVSTLELGDSALYLCASSLSSREKLFFGSGTQLSVL.

J is TRBJ1-1 and V is TRBV28, with D unclear. CDR3 size: 14 residues. Germline V gene lookup returns CDR1 MDHEN and CDR2 SYDVKM. Trimming removed 3 bases at V and 1 base at J, with 9 bases between. CDR3 amino acids: CASSFKTRNTEAFF. The DNA of the CDR3 is TGTGCCAGCAGTTTCAAGACCAGGAACACTGAAGCTTTCTTT.

This clone was recorded once. The chain couples TRBV3-1 (or the pseudogene TRBV3-2) to TRBJ2-2; a possible D gene is TRBD2 (6 bases). Trimming shortened V by 0 bases and J by 4 bases, and 12 bases separated the two germline ends. Germline loops: CDR1 LGHDT, CDR2 YNNKEL (reference sequence). The CDR3 runs to 16 residues. The CDR3 sequence is CASSQERGSGTGELFF. CDR3 nucleotides: TGTGCCAGCAGCCAAGAAAGGGGTAGCGGCACCGGGGAGCTGTTTTTT.

Points on this clone: In the same sample, other DNA sequences code for this CDR3. The DNA for the CDR3 is TGTGCCAGCAGCCTACTGCAGGATTCACCCCTCCACTTT. The encoded protein is CASSLLQDSPLHF. The chain joins TRBV28 to TRBJ1-6; no clear D. The V end lost 6 bases, the J end lost 8 bases, and 11 bases lay between the germline ends. Germline CDR1 reads MDHEN; CDR2 reads SYDVKM. There are 13 residues in the CDR3.

The V gene is TRBV11-2, the J gene TRBJ2-6; 8 positions match TRBD1. Per germline, CDR1 SGHAT and CDR2 FQNNGV. The CDR3 has 16 residues. V was clipped by 4 bases and J by 1 base; unmatched bases: 3. The CDR3 nucleotides are TGTGCCAGCAGCTGGGACAGGATGTCTGGGGCCAACGTCCTGACTTTC. Its translation: CASSWDRMSGANVLTF.

V gene TRBV7-2 combines with J gene TRBJ1-5, with 8 bases aligning to TRBD1. Looked up from germline, CDR1 is SGHTA and CDR2 is FQGNSA. The CDR3 covers 13 residues. Trimming cost V 8 bases and J 5 bases; bases outside gene matches: 5. The DNA of the CDR3 is TGTGCCAGCGGATTACAGGGGGATCAGCCCCAGCATTTT. Its protein is CASGLQGDQPQHF.

The chain uses TRBV5-6 and TRBJ1-2; no firm D call. This CDR3 region has 12 residues. V was trimmed by 4 bases and J by 7 bases, leaving 11 bases between them. Germline V gene data show CDR1 as SGHDT and CDR2 as YYEEEE. This CDR3 is CASSPDTGGYTF. For the CDR3, the DNA is TGTGCCAGCAGCCCGGATACGGGTGGCTACACCTTC.

The rearrangement joins TRBV24-1 to TRBJ1-5; no clear D gene. CDR1 KGHDR and CDR2 SFDVKD come from the germline V gene. The V and J ends lost 2 bases and 8 bases respectively, with 6 bases between them. The CDR3 is 12 residues long. Written as DNA, the CDR3 is TGTGCCACCAGTGATTCGGCGGAGCCCCAGCATTTT. Protein: CATSDSAEPQHF.

V usage is TRBV20-1 and J usage is TRBJ1-5, with 7 bases fitting TRBD1. The CDR3 consists of 12 residues. Germline V gives CDR1 DFQATT, CDR2 SNEGSKA (reference sequence). Losses at the gene ends were 3 bases for V and 5 bases for J; bases not matched to a gene: 1. CDR3 nucleotide sequence: TGCAGTGCTAGTCAGGGGGATCAGCCCCAGCATTTT. It encodes CSASQGDQPQHF.

V gene TRBV6-5 combines with J gene TRBJ2-5, with D perhaps matching TRBD2 (6 bases). V lost 4 bases and J 6 bases, leaving 12 bases between the germline ends. This CDR3 comprises 13 residues. In germline, CDR1 is MNHEY, CDR2 SVGAGI. CDR3 in amino acids: CASSSGLLKTQYF. CDR3 in DNA: TGTGCCAGCAGTTCGGGACTTCTAAAGACCCAGTACTTC.

This chain connects TRBV9 to TRBJ1-2, with 7 bases lining up with TRBD1. The CDR3 length is 14 residues. The ends lost 2 bases at V and 3 bases at J; junction bases unmatched: 4. Germline V gene data show CDR1 as SGDLS and CDR2 as YYNGEE. DNA for the CDR3: TGTGCCAGCAGCGTCGGGACAGCTGACTATGGCTACACCTTC. Its protein is CASSVGTADYGYTF.

This sequence joins TRBV11-2 and TRBJ2-2, with unresolved D. The CDR3 extends over 15 amino acids. V was trimmed by 4 bases and J by 0 bases, leaving 9 bases between them. CDR1 SGHAT and CDR2 FQNNGV come from the germline V gene. DNA for the CDR3: TGTGCCAGCAGCTCACGACGGTCGAACACCGGGGAGCTGTTTTTT. This translates into CASSSRRSNTGELFF.

This clone appeared once. The chain employs TRBV7-2 and TRBJ2-7; the match to TRBD2 covers 7 bases. The V gene's germline CDR1 is SGHTA and CDR2 FQGNSA. With 5 bases clipped from V and 0 bases from J, the junction kept 7 bases outside the gene matches. The CDR3 is made up of 15 amino acids. The CDR3 region is CASSPGLGVSYEQYF. The CDR3, as DNA: TGTGCCAGCAGCCCAGGACTAGGGGTCTCCTACGAGCAGTACTTC.

The V and J genes are TRBV4-2 and TRBJ1-4; tentatively, D is TRBD1 (5 bases). Per the germline V gene, CDR1 is LGHNA and CDR2 is YNFKEQ. The ends were cut back, 1 base at V and 8 bases at J, with 17 bases in the middle. The CDR3 contains 16 residues. CDR3 region: CASSQVGDAAKEKLFF. CDR3 coding DNA: TGTGCCAGCAGCCAAGTGGGGGACGCAGCCAAAGAAAAACTGTTTTTT.

This chain joins TRBV28 and TRBJ1-2; 7 bases fit TRBD1. J lost 4 bases, V lost 6 bases, and 11 bases had no gene match. Germline lookup yields CDR1 MDHEN and CDR2 SYDVKM. The CDR3 is made up of 15 amino acids. CDR3 DNA: TGTGCCAGCAGCCTACTTGGTGGGACAGTCTATGGCTACACCTTC. Translated: CASSLLGGTVYGYTF.

The gene calls are TRBV7-2 and TRBJ2-2; no clear D gene. The CDR3 is made up of 14 amino acids. Per the germline V gene, CDR1 is SGHTA and CDR2 is FQGNSA. V was cut by 10 bases and J by 0 bases, with 12 bases left in between. The CDR3 DNA reads TGTGCCACAACGGTCCTAGCGAACACCGGGGAGCTGTTTTTT. Protein: CATTVLANTGELFF.

This chain joins TRBV12-3 or TRBV12-4 and TRBJ1-3; D is uncertain. Trimming shortened V by 8 bases and J by 1 base, and 6 bases separated the two germline ends. This CDR3 spans 12 amino acids. The CDR3 DNA is TGTGCCAGCCTCAGGTCTGGAAACACCATATATTTT. Amino acid sequence: CASLRSGNTIYF.

This sequence joins TRBV6-6 and TRBJ1-6; no clear D. CDR1 and CDR2 (germline): MNHNY, SVGAGI (reference sequence). CDR3 size: 14 residues. V was cut by 9 bases and J by 0 bases, with 9 bases left in between. CDR3 sequence: CASWRSSYNSPLHF. The CDR3 DNA reads TGTGCCAGTTGGAGAAGCTCCTATAATTCACCCCTCCACTTT.

The chain combines TRBV7-3 with TRBJ1-1; D possibly corresponds to TRBD1 (5 bases). The V end lost 3 bases, the J end lost 4 bases, and 9 bases lay between the germline ends. Germline V gives CDR1 SGHTA, CDR2 FQGTGA. The CDR3 loop spans 13 amino acids. The CDR3: CASSFSQGTEAFF. CDR3 in DNA: TGTGCCAGCAGCTTTTCCCAGGGCACTGAAGCTTTCTTT.

The rearrangement uses TRBV14 and TRBJ1-6; the match to TRBD1 covers 10 bases. The CDR3 sequence is 16 residues long. Trimming cost V 4 bases and J 9 bases; bases outside gene matches: 9. CDR1 is SGHDN and CDR2 is FVKESK in the germline V gene. CDR3 sequence: CASSPGQGLVRSPLHF. The CDR3 nucleotides are TGTGCCAGCAGCCCGGGACAGGGGTTAGTACGTTCACCCCTCCACTTT. The variable domain in full, with the rest retrieved from reference TRBV14 and TRBJ1-6, is EAGVTQFPSHSVIEKGQTVTLRCDPISGHDNLYWYRRVMGKEIKFLLHFVKESKQDESGMPNNRFLAERTGGTYSTLKVQPAELEDSGVYFCASSPGQGLVRSPLHFGNGTRLTVT.

This chain connects TRBV7-9 to TRBJ2-3; no definite D call. The CDR3 is 13 residues long. Germline V CDR1 and CDR2: SEHNR, FQNEAQ (reference sequence). V lost 0 bases, J lost 3 bases, and 4 bases lay in between. The CDR3 reads CASSLAPTDTQYF. DNA for the CDR3: TGTGCCAGCAGCTTAGCCCCGACAGATACGCAGTATTTT.

V and J are TRBV21-1 and TRBJ2-1; TRBD2, as called in the table, went unchecked against the DNA. TRBV21-1 is a known pseudogene. The CDR3 contains 14 residues. The CDR3 loop reads CASSLAGAGNEQFF. In DNA, the CDR3 is TGTGCCAGCAGCCTTGCTGGAGCGGGGAATGAGCAGTTCTTC.

V usage is TRBV6-1 and J usage is TRBJ1-3; D is unclear. CDR1 and CDR2 from the germline V gene are MNHNS and SASEGT. The CDR3 covers 15 residues. The ends were cut back, 3 bases at V and 0 bases at J, with 9 bases in the middle. CDR3 nucleotide sequence: TGTGCCAGCAGTGACCTCAGTAACTCTGGAAACACCATATATTTT. Translating gives CASSDLSNSGNTIYF.

The J gene is TRBJ1-2, the V gene TRBV18, with TRBD1 matching 7 bases. The CDR3 spans 15 residues. The V gene end was trimmed by 3 bases and the J gene end by 0 bases; junction bases not matched to a gene: 4. The germline V gene has CDR1 KGHSH and CDR2 LQKENI. This CDR3 reads CASSPSGTANYGYTF. CDR3 nucleotide sequence: TGTGCCAGCTCACCCTCCGGGACAGCTAACTATGGCTACACCTTC.

This rearrangement joins TRBV6-2 or TRBV6-3 to TRBJ2-1, with 7 bases that match TRBD1. The V and J ends lost 5 bases and 4 bases, in that order; junction bases with no gene match: 8. Per germline, CDR1 MNHEY and CDR2 SVGEGT. The CDR3 contains 15 residues. CDR3 residues: CASSDKGARYNEQFF. CDR3 sequence (DNA): TGTGCCAGCAGTGACAAGGGGGCCCGATACAATGAGCAGTTCTTC.

The count of this clone is one. The chain employs TRBV29-1 and TRBJ2-7; D tentatively reads TRBD1 or TRBD2 (6 bases each). The CDR3 runs 12 residues. Germline CDR1 SQVTM, CDR2 ANQGSEA. Trimming took 8 bases from V and 5 from J, leaving 16 bases between them. CDR3 nucleotide sequence: TGCAGCTACCTACAGGGAGGCCACGAGCAGTACTTC. Amino acids: CSYLQGGHEQYF.

V gene TRBV10-3 combines with J gene TRBJ1-2; perhaps TRBD1 as D (5 bases). CDR3 length: 15 amino acids. Germline V gene data show CDR1 as ENHRY and CDR2 as SYGVKD. The V and J ends lost 3 bases and 4 bases respectively, with 15 bases between them. In nucleotides, the CDR3 is TGTGCCATCAGTGATGGTCAGGGTGGTAGCTATGGCTACACCTTC. It codes for CAISDGQGGSYGYTF.

This chain links TRBV19 with TRBJ2-2; D might be TRBD2 (5 bases). CDR1 is LNHDA, CDR2 SQIVND, per germline (reference sequence). Trimming took off 8 bases at V and 4 bases at J, with 17 bases between the two ends. The CDR3 is 15 amino acids. Written as DNA, the CDR3 is TGTGCCAGTGTTTCACGGGCCGCGGGCACCGGGGAGCTGTTTTTT. It translates to CASVSRAAGTGELFF.

J is TRBJ2-3 and V is TRBV7-2; a weak D match, TRBD2 (6 bases). The V and J ends lost 8 bases and 7 bases respectively, with 19 bases between them. CDR1 SGHTA and CDR2 FQGNSA come from the germline V gene. This CDR3 is 14 amino acids long. CDR3 coding DNA: TGTGCCAGCGGCCCTAGCGCTTTCCTTAATACGCAGTATTTT. Translation gives CASGPSAFLNTQYF.

V is TRBV6-5 and J is TRBJ1-2; TRBD1 is a possible D gene (5 bases). Trimming stripped 7 bases from V and 0 bases from J, with 12 bases between. Germline V lookup: CDR1 MNHEY, CDR2 SVGAGI. The CDR3 is 14 amino acids. CDR3 DNA sequence: TGTGCCAGCATGATGGGGGGGGCTAACTATGGCTACACCTTC. It yields the protein CASMMGGANYGYTF.